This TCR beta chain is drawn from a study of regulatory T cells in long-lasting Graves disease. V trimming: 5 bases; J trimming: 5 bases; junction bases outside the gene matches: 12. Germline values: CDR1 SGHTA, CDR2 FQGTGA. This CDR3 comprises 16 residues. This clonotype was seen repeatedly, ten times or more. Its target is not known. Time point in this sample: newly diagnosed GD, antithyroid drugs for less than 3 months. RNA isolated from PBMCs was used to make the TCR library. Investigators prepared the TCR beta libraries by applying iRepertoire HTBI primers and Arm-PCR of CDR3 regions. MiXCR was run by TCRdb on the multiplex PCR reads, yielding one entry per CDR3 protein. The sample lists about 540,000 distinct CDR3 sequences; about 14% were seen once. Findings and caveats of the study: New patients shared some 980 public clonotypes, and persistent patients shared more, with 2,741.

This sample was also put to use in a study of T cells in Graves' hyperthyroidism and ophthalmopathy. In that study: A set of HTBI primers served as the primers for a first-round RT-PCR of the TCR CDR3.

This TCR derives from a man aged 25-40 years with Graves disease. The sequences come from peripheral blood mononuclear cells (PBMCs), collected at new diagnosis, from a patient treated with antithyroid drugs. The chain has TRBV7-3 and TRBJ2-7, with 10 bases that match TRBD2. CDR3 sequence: CASSPVGSGRVNEQYF. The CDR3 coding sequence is TGTGCCAGCAGCCCGGTTGGAAGCGGGAGGGTAAACGAGCAGTACTTC.